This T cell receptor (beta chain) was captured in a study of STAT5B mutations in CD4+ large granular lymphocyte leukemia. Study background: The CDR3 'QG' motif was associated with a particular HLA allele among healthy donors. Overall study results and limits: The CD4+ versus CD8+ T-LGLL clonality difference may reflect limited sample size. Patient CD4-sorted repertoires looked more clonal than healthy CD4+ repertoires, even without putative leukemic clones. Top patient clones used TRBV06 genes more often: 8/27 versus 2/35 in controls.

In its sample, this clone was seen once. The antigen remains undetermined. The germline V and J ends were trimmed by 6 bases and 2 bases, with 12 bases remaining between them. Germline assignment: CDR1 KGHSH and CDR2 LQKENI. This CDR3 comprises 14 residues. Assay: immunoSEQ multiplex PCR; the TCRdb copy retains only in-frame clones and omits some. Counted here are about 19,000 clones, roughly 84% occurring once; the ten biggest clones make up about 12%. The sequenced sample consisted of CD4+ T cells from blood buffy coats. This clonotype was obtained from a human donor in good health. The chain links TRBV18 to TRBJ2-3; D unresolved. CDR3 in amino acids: CASSLGSPTDTQYF. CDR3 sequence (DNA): TGTGCCAGCTCCTTAGGTTCTCCCACAGATACGCAGTATTTT.